These 15 T cell receptor beta chains were sequenced from one sample in a study of T cell responses to AZD1222 COVID-19 vaccine. TCRdb's table, derived via immunoSEQ multiplex PCR, lists solely in-frame clones and lacks some. The table includes around 100,000 clones, 70% to 90% detected once. The sample consisted of peripheral blood, taken on day 0 of AZD1222 vaccination. These receptor sequences come from an adult in good health.

The chain joins TRBV20-1 to TRBJ2-1; 9 nucleotides agree with TRBD1. Germline loops: CDR1 DFQATT, CDR2 SNEGSKA (reference sequence). The CDR3 has 13 amino acids. V shed 3 bases and J 7 bases; nucleotides not matched to a gene: 4. The CDR3 region has the DNA TGCAGTGCTAGTCCCGGGACAGGGAATGAGCAGTTCTTC. Translated: CSASPGTGNEQFF.

This sequence joins TRBV5-4 and TRBJ1-3, with a possible D match to TRBD1 (5 bases). The CDR3 extends over 15 amino acids. The germline V gene has CDR1 SGHNT and CDR2 YYREEE (reference sequence). Trimming took 0 bases from V and 4 from J, leaving 11 bases between them. In DNA, the CDR3 is TGTGCCAGCAGCTTGGCCGGGGGAACAGGAAACACCATATATTTT. This encodes CASSLAGGTGNTIYF.

The rearrangement uses TRBV7-8 and TRBJ2-5, with TRBD1 identical over 7 bases. This CDR3 is built from 14 residues. CDR1 and CDR2 (germline): SGHVS, FQNEAQ. J gave up 4 bases and V 5 bases, and 7 bases lay outside the gene matches. The CDR3: CASSRGGAGETQYF. In DNA, the CDR3 is TGTGCCAGCAGCCGAGGGGGCGCGGGAGAGACCCAGTACTTC. Full variable domain (outside the CDR3, taken from reference TRBV7-8 and TRBJ2-5): GAGVSQSPRYKVAKRGQDVALRCDPISGHVSLFWYQQALGQGPEFLTYFQNEAQLDKSGLPSDRFFAERPEGSVSTLKIQRTQQEDSAVYLCASSRGGAGETQYFGPGTRLLVL.

The chain carries TRBV5-1 and TRBJ2-5; D is uncertain. Germline assignment: CDR1 SGHRS and CDR2 YFSETQ. V was trimmed by 1 base and J by 7 bases, leaving 11 bases between them. The CDR3 is 13 residues long. The CDR3 reads CASSLQAIGTQYF. The CDR3 DNA reads as TGCGCCAGCAGCTTGCAGGCCATCGGGACCCAGTACTTC.

This chain links TRBV9 with TRBJ2-3; 8 bases align to TRBD1. The CDR3 totals 16 residues. The trim removed 4 bases at V and 4 bases at J, leaving 11 bases unmatched. Germline CDR1 is SGDLS and CDR2 is YYNGEE. CDR3 sequence (DNA): TGTGCCAGCAGCATACGACAGGGGCGGTTAGCAGATACGCAGTATTTT. As protein: CASSIRQGRLADTQYF.

This chain connects TRBV19 to TRBJ1-5; D is possibly TRBD1 (5 bases). The CDR3 is made up of 15 amino acids. V lost 7 bases to trimming and J lost 3 bases, with 16 bases between them. Germline values: CDR1 LNHDA, CDR2 SQIVND (reference sequence). CDR3 sequence reads: CASTTRRQINQPQHF. As DNA, the CDR3 is TGTGCCAGTACCACAAGGCGACAGATCAATCAGCCCCAGCATTTT.

The chain recombines TRBV6-5 with TRBJ1-2, with TRBD1 identical over 8 bases. The germline V gene has CDR1 MNHEY and CDR2 SVGAGI. CDR3 size: 14 residues. V dropped 5 bases and J dropped 3; count of bases not matched to a gene: 5. In DNA, the CDR3 is TGTGCCAGCAGTCCTGGGACAGGTTACTATGGCTACACCTTC. This encodes CASSPGTGYYGYTF.

This clone appeared a single time. The rearrangement joins TRBV29-1 to TRBJ1-2; TRBD1 agrees at 7 bases. The CDR3 is 12 residues long. From germline, CDR1 is SQVTM and CDR2 ANQGSEA. V was clipped by 4 bases and J by 4 bases; unmatched bases: 3. The CDR3 region has the DNA TGCAGCGTTGGGGACAGCTCCTATGGCTACACCTTC. Its translation: CSVGDSSYGYTF.

The genes are TRBV4-2 and TRBJ2-7, with a possible D match to TRBD1 (5 bases). CDR3 size: 14 residues. V lost 1 base, J lost 4 bases, and 11 bases lay in between. In germline, CDR1 is LGHNA, CDR2 YNFKEQ. CDR3 protein: CASSQGRVGYEQYF. DNA for the CDR3: TGTGCCAGCAGCCAAGGCAGGGTGGGTTACGAGCAGTACTTC.

J is TRBJ2-7 and V is TRBV2; D perhaps matches TRBD2 (6 bases). Germline V lookup: CDR1 SNHLY, CDR2 FYNNEI. The V end was cut by 7 bases, the J end by 2 bases, with 15 bases between. The CDR3 is made up of 14 amino acids. Here the CDR3 reads CASTTRELTYEQYF. CDR3 DNA: TGTGCCAGCACCACCCGGGAGTTGACCTACGAGCAGTACTTC.

This clone was seen more than once but under ten times. The CDR3 region is CASTLHEGAPYNEQFF. CDR3 bases: TGTGCCAGCACCCTCCATGAAGGGGCCCCGTACAATGAGCAGTTCTTC. The chain has TRBV3-1 (or the pseudogene TRBV3-2) and TRBJ2-1; D is possibly TRBD1 (5 bases). Per the germline V gene, CDR1 is LGHDT and CDR2 is YNNKEL (reference sequence). The germline V and J ends were trimmed by 7 bases and 4 bases, with 20 bases remaining between them. The CDR3 is 16 amino acids.

This clone was found a few times. V usage is TRBV28 and J usage is TRBJ2-7; D not certain. Germline lookup yields CDR1 MDHEN and CDR2 SYDVKM. The CDR3 sequence is 16 residues long. Trimming stripped 6 bases from V and 0 bases from J, with 18 bases between. The CDR3 DNA reads as TGTGCCAGCAGCGGACCAAGGACGTCGGTCTCCTACGAGCAGTACTTC. Its translation is CASSGPRTSVSYEQYF.

V usage is TRBV10-3 and J usage is TRBJ2-3; 12 nucleotides line up with TRBD2. This CDR3 region has 16 residues. V shed 6 bases and J 2 bases; nucleotides not matched to a gene: 6. Germline lookup yields CDR1 ENHRY and CDR2 SYGVKD. CDR3 in amino acids: CAISKGLAGPTDTQYF. CDR3 bases: TGTGCCATCAGCAAAGGACTAGCGGGGCCCACAGATACGCAGTATTTT.

V gene TRBV9 combines with J gene TRBJ2-7; 8 bases fit TRBD2. The CDR3 is made up of 16 amino acids. With 1 base clipped from V and 2 bases from J, the junction kept 8 bases outside the gene matches. Germline CDR1 reads SGDLS; CDR2 reads YYNGEE. The CDR3 DNA reads TGTGCCAGCAGCGTAACGGCGGCGGGAGGCCCCTACGAGCAGTACTTC. Its protein is CASSVTAAGGPYEQYF.

This clone has just a few counts. V usage is TRBV11-1 and J usage is TRBJ1-5; no definite D call. Germline values: CDR1 SGHAT, CDR2 FQDESV (reference sequence). CDR3 length equals 13 residues. Trimming cost V 1 base and J 7 bases, with 8 bases left between them. The CDR3 DNA reads TGTGCCAGCAGCTTAGGAGCTCAGCAGCCCCAGCATTTT. This gives the protein CASSLGAQQPQHF. Drawing the rest from reference TRBV11-1 and TRBJ1-5, the complete variable domain is EAEVAQSPRYKITEKSQAVAFWCDPISGHATLYWYRQILGQGPELLVQFQDESVVDDSQLPKDRFSAERLKGVDSTLKIQPAELGDSAMYLCASSLGAQQPQHFGDGTRLSIL.